Presented here are 17 T cell receptor beta chains from one specimen sequenced in a study of post-analysis software for immune sequencing data. Built from TCR beta cDNA, the libraries had unique molecular identifiers in them. TCRdb re-analysed the PCR reads in MiXCR, keeping a single row per CDR3 protein. The data contain 820,000 or so distinct CDR3 sequences, roughly 58% of them singletons. Their antigens remain unidentified. General study findings and limits: TRBV5-6, TRBV5-1 and TRBV20-1 belonged to a set of roughly 5 TRBV segments that were more frequent in patients than controls.

Material: blood. The receptors were sampled from a girl aged 5-17 years with multiple sclerosis.

The sample holds a few counts of this clonotype. This sequence joins TRBV15 and TRBJ2-3, with TRBD2 identical over 9 bases. This CDR3 region has 16 residues. J gave up 1 base and V 0 bases, and 2 bases lay outside the gene matches. In germline, CDR1 is LNHNV, CDR2 YYDKDF (reference sequence). In nucleotides, the CDR3 is TGTGCCACCAGCAGAGAGGGGACTAGCCGCACAGATACGCAGTATTTT. Its translation: CATSREGTSRTDTQYF.

This clonotype has a handful of counts. This chain joins TRBV7-9 and TRBJ1-2; D unresolved. The CDR3 runs 14 residues. V shed 4 bases and J shed 3 bases, with 12 bases lying between them. Germline V gene data show CDR1 as SEHNR and CDR2 as FQNEAQ (reference sequence). CDR3 protein: CASSSSTEYYGYTF. CDR3 coding DNA: TGTGCCAGCAGCTCTTCAACTGAATACTATGGCTACACCTTC.

This clonotype showed up just a few times. This chain connects TRBV20-1 to TRBJ2-4; 7 positions agree with TRBD2. The DNA end lines up better with TRBJ2-7; the J call may be wrong. Germline V gives CDR1 DFQATT, CDR2 SNEGSKA (reference sequence). The length of the CDR3 is 13 residues. The CDR3 DNA sequence: TGCAGTGCTAGAGTGGCGGGAGCTCACGAGCAGTACTTC. It yields the protein CSARVAGAHEQYF.

The V call is TRBV5-1, the J call TRBJ2-5; 10 bases map to TRBD2. Losses at the gene ends were 2 bases for V and 4 bases for J; bases not matched to a gene: 14. The CDR3 consists of 18 residues. Germline CDR1 and CDR2: SGHRS and YFSETQ. CDR3 residues: CASSFEPASGRGVETQYF. CDR3 nucleotide sequence: TGCGCCAGCAGCTTTGAACCAGCTAGCGGGAGAGGAGTAGAGACCCAGTACTTC.

CDR3 sequence reads: CSPRKGPGTEAFF. Written as DNA, the CDR3 is TGCAGTCCCCGTAAGGGGCCGGGCACTGAAGCTTTCTTT. This chain connects TRBV20-1 to TRBJ1-1, with a possible D match to TRBD1 (5 bases). V dropped 8 bases and J dropped 4 bases, with 17 bases sitting between them. The CDR3 is 13 amino acids. Germline CDR1 and CDR2: DFQATT and SNEGSKA (reference sequence).

The gene calls are TRBV7-9 and TRBJ2-7; 10 bases align to TRBD1. The CDR3 has 15 amino acids. Germline CDR1 and CDR2: SEHNR and FQNEAQ (reference sequence). With V trimmed by 5 bases and J by 5 bases, 9 bases remained unmatched. CDR3 DNA: TGTGCCAGCAGCCTGGATGGGACAGGGGACCACGAGCAGTACTTC. Protein sequence: CASSLDGTGDHEQYF.

This chain links TRBV12-3 or TRBV12-4 with TRBJ2-5; D possibly corresponds to TRBD1 (6 bases). V shed 3 bases and J shed 9 bases, with 14 bases lying between them. The CDR3 contains 13 residues. In DNA, the CDR3 is TGTGCCAGCAGTTTGGGACACCTCATCTCCCAGTACTTC. Protein product: CASSLGHLISQYF.

This clonotype appeared a few times. The gene calls are TRBV4-1 and TRBJ2-1; the D is unclear. The CDR3 spans 12 residues. The V gene's germline CDR1 is MGHRA and CDR2 YSYEKL. V lost 0 bases and J 9 bases, leaving 6 bases between the germline ends. The CDR3 spells CASSQDLGEQFF. DNA of the CDR3: TGCGCCAGCAGCCAAGATCTTGGTGAGCAGTTCTTC.

This clonotype was picked up a small number of times. The chain uses TRBV10-3 and TRBJ1-1; TRBD1 matches at 9 bases. This CDR3 is 14 amino acids long. From germline, CDR1 is ENHRY and CDR2 SYGVKD. The V gene end was trimmed by 6 bases and the J gene end by 1 base; junction bases not matched to a gene: 3. The CDR3 coding sequence is TGTGCCATCAGGACGGACAGGGGGAACACTGAAGCTTTCTTT. It encodes CAIRTDRGNTEAFF.

This clonotype has only a few counts. The chain is built from TRBV29-1 and TRBJ2-4; D uncertain. The tail of the sequence fits TRBJ2-7 better, so the J call may be wrong. The germline V gene encodes CDR1 SQVTM and CDR2 ANQGSEA. CDR3 length equals 12 residues. The CDR3 loop is CSVATQNYEQYF. CDR3 DNA: TGCAGCGTTGCAACTCAGAACTACGAGCAGTACTTC.

CDR3 sequence reads: CASSQDPSGSSYEQYF. DNA for the CDR3: TGCGCCAGCAGCCAAGATCCTAGCGGGAGCTCCTACGAGCAGTACTTC. This chain uses TRBV4-1 with TRBJ2-7; 10 nucleotides agree with TRBD2. The CDR3 covers 16 residues. The J segment lost 0 bases and the V segment lost 0 bases, leaving 2 bases of the junction unmatched. Germline V CDR1 and CDR2: MGHRA, YSYEKL.

This clonotype was seen a single time. This chain uses TRBV27 with TRBJ1-1, with D possibly TRBD1 on 6 matching bases. The CDR3 sequence is 14 residues long. From germline, CDR1 is MNHEY and CDR2 SMNVEV (reference sequence). Trimming removed 6 bases at V and 3 bases at J, with 14 bases between. Here the CDR3 reads CASRYRAVHTEAFF. As DNA, the CDR3 is TGTGCCAGCAGGTACAGGGCGGTGCACACTGAAGCTTTCTTT.

The chain carries TRBV20-1 and TRBJ2-3; TRBD2 aligns across 12 bases. The germline V gene has CDR1 DFQATT and CDR2 SNEGSKA (reference sequence). There are 15 residues in the CDR3. Unmatched junction bases numbered 4, after V lost 6 bases and J lost 0 bases. The CDR3 nucleotides are TGCAGTGCCATCACTAGCGGGGGGAGCACAGATACGCAGTATTTT. Encoded protein: CSAITSGGSTDTQYF.

The chain joins TRBV6-1 to TRBJ2-5; 10 bases map to TRBD1. The J call is doubtful: the DNA matches TRBJ2-7 better. Per the germline V gene, CDR1 is MNHNS and CDR2 is SASEGT. The CDR3 has 14 amino acids. The CDR3 DNA follows: TGTGCCAGCAAGCCCCGGGACAGGGGCTACGAGCAGTACTTC. Amino acid sequence: CASKPRDRGYEQYF.

The chain employs TRBV5-6 and TRBJ2-7; D gene unclear. Per the germline V gene, CDR1 is SGHDT and CDR2 is YYEEEE. This CDR3 is built from 13 residues. V was trimmed by 4 bases and J by 6 bases, leaving 14 bases between them. The CDR3 coding sequence is TGTGCCAGCAGCCCCCTACCAGGTAGCGAGCAGTACTTC. The encoded protein is CASSPLPGSEQYF.

The chain couples TRBV27 to TRBJ1-2; possibly TRBD1 for D (5 bases). Trimming shortened V by 9 bases and J by 4 bases, and 36 bases separated the two germline ends. There are 20 residues in the CDR3. Germline assignment: CDR1 MNHEY and CDR2 SMNVEV (reference sequence). CDR3 coding DNA: TGTGCCAGGGGCCCCCGGGGTTTGGGCTCGGGGGACCCCTTCGGCTATGGCTACACCTTC. Translation: CARGPRGLGSGDPFGYGYTF.

This chain's CDR3 is CSLAGSRGAQYF. The CDR3 bases are TGCAGTCTAGCGGGCTCTCGGGGGGCCCAGTACTTC. The V and J genes are TRBV20-1 and TRBJ2-5; 8 positions agree with TRBD2. Germline CDR1 reads DFQATT; CDR2 reads SNEGSKA (reference sequence). CDR3 length: 12 amino acids. The trim removed 8 bases at V and 9 bases at J, leaving 11 bases unmatched.